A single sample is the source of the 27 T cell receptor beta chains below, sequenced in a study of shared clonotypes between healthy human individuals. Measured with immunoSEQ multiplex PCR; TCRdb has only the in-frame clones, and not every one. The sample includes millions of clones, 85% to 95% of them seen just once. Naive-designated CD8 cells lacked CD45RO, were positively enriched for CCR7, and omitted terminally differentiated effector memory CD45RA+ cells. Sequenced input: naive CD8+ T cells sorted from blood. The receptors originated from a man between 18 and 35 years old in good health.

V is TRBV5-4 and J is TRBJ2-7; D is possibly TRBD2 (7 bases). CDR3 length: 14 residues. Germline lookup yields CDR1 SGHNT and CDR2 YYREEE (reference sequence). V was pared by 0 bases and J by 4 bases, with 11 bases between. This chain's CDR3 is CASSLEGGGYEQYF. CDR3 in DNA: TGTGCCAGCAGCTTGGAAGGGGGAGGGTACGAGCAGTACTTC.

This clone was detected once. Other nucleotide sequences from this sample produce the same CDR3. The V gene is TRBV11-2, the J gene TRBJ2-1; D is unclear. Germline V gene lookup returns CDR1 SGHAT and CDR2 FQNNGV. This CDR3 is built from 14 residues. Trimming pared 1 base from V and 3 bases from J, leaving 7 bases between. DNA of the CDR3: TGTGCCAGCAGCTTAGTGGGTAGCTACAATGAGCAGTTCTTC. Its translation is CASSLVGSYNEQFF. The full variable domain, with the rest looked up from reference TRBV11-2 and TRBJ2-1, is EAGVAQSPRYKIIEKRQSVAFWCNPISGHATLYWYQQILGQGPKLLIQFQNNGVVDDSQLPKDRFSAERLKGVDSTLKIQPAKLEDSAVYLCASSLVGSYNEQFFGPGTRLTVL.

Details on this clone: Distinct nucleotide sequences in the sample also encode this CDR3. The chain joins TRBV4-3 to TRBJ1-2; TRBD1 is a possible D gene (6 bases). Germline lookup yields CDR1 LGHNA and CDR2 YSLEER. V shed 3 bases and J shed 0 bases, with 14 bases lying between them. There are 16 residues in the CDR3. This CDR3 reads CASSQTWDTTNYGYTF. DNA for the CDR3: TGCGCCAGCAGCCAGACGTGGGACACTACTAACTATGGCTACACCTTC.

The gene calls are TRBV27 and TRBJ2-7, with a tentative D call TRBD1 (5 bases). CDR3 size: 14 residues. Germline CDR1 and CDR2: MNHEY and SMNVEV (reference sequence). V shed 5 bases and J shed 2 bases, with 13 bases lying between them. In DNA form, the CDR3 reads TGTGCCAGCAGTCCGACGACAGTGGCCTACGAGCAGTACTTC. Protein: CASSPTTVAYEQYF.

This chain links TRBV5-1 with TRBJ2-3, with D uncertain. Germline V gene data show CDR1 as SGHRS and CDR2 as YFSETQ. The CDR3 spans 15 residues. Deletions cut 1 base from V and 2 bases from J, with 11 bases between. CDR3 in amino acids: CASSLLAADTDTQYF. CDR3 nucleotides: TGCGCCAGCAGCTTGCTGGCAGCAGACACAGATACGCAGTATTTT.

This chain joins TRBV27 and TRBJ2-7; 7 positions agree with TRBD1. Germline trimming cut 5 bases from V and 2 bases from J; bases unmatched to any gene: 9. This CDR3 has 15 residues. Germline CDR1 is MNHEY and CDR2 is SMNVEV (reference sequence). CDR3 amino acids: CASSPQGEFAYEQYF. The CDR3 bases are TGTGCCAGCAGTCCCCAGGGGGAATTTGCCTACGAGCAGTACTTC.

The CDR3 nucleotides read TGCGCCAGCAGTGAAGCAGGAGAGGGCCAGCCCCAGCATTTT. Protein: CASSEAGEGQPQHF. V and J are TRBV10-1 and TRBJ1-5, with D hard to call. V was pared by 3 bases and J by 7 bases, with 13 bases between. CDR1 WNHNN and CDR2 SYGVQD come from the germline V gene (reference sequence). CDR3 size: 14 residues.

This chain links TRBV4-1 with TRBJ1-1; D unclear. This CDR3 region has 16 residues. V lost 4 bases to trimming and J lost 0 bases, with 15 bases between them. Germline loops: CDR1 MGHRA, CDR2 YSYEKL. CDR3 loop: CASSPAPDTLNTEAFF. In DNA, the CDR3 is TGCGCCAGCAGCCCCGCTCCCGACACCTTGAACACTGAAGCTTTCTTT.

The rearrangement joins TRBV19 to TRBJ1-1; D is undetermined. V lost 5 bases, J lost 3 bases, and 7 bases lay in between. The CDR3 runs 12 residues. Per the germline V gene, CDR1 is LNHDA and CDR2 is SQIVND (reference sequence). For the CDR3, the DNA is TGTGCCAGTAGTGAGTCGTACACTGAAGCTTTCTTT. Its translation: CASSESYTEAFF.

In DNA, the CDR3 is TGTGCCTGGAGTGTTTCTACCCCGGTGGAGACCCAGTACTTC. Residues: CAWSVSTPVETQYF. The chain couples TRBV30 to TRBJ2-5; D is ambiguous. Germline CDR1 reads GTSNPN; CDR2 reads SVGIG (reference sequence). V dropped 0 bases and J dropped 5 bases, with 13 bases sitting between them. This CDR3 has 14 amino acids. The full variable domain, with the rest looked up from reference TRBV30 and TRBJ2-5, is SQTIHQWPATLVQPVGSPLSLECTVEGTSNPNLYWYRQAAGRGLQLLFYSVGIGQISSEVPQNLSASRPQDRQFILSSKKLLLSDSGFYLCAWSVSTPVETQYFGPGTRLLVL.

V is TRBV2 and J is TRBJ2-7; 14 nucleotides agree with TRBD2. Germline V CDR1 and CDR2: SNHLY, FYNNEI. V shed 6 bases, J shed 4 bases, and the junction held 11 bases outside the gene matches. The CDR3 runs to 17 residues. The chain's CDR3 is CASRPRLAGGLLYEQYF. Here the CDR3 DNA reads TGTGCCAGCAGACCTAGACTAGCGGGGGGGCTATTGTACGAGCAGTACTTC.

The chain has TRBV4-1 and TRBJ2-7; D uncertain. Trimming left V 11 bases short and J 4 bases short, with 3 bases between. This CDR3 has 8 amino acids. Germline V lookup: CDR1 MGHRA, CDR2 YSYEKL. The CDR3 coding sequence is TGCGCCGGATACGAGCAGTACTTC. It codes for CAGYEQYF.

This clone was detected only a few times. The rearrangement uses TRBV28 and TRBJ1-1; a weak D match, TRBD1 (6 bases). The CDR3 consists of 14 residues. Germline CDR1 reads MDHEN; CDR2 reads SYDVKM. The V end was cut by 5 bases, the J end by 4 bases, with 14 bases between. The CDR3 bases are TGTGCCAGCAGTCGGACAGTCGAGGGCACTGAAGCTTTCTTT. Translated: CASSRTVEGTEAFF.

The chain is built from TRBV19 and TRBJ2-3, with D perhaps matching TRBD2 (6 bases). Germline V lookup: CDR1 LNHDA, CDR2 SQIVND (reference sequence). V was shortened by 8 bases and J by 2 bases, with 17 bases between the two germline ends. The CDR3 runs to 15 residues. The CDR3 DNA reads TGTGCCAGTCGGCCTGGGGACTCATACACAGATACGCAGTATTTT. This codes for CASRPGDSYTDTQYF.

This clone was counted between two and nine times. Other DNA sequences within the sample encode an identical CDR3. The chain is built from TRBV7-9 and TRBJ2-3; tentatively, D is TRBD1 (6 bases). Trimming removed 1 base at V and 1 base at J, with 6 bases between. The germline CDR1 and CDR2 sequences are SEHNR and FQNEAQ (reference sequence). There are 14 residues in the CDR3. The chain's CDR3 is CASSLGQGTDTQYF. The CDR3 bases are TGTGCCAGCAGCTTAGGACAGGGCACAGATACGCAGTATTTT.

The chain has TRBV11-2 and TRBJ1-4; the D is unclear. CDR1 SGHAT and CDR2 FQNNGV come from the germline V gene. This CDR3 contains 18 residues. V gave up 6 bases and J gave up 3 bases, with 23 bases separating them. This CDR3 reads CASSPGGSINPANEKLFF. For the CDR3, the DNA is TGTGCCAGCAGTCCTGGAGGGTCTATAAATCCAGCTAATGAAAAACTGTTTTTT. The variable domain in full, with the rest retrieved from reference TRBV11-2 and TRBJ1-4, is EAGVAQSPRYKIIEKRQSVAFWCNPISGHATLYWYQQILGQGPKLLIQFQNNGVVDDSQLPKDRFSAERLKGVDSTLKIQPAKLEDSAVYLCASSPGGSINPANEKLFFGSGTQLSVL.

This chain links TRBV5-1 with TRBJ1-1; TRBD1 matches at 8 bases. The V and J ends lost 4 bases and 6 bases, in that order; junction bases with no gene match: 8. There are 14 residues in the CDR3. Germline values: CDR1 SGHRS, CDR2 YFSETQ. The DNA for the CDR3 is TGCGCCAGCAGCACCGGACAGGGTGGCGCTGAAGCTTTCTTT. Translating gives CASSTGQGGAEAFF.

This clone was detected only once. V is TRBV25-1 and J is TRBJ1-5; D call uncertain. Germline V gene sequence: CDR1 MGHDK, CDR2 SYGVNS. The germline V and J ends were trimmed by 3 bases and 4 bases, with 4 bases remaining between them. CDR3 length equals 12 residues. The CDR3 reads CASSELNQPQHF. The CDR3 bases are TGTGCCAGCAGTGAGCTTAATCAGCCCCAGCATTTT.

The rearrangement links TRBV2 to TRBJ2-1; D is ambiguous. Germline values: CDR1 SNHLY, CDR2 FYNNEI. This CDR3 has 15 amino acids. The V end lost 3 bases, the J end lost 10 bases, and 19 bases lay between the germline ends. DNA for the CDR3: TGTGCCAGCAGTGAGGTGCCTGGGCCTTTGGAGGAGCAGTTCTTC. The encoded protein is CASSEVPGPLEEQFF.

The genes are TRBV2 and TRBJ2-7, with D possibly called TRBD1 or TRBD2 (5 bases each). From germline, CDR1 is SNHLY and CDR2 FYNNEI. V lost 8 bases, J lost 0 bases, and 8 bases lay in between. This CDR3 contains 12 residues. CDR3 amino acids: CASFGGSYEQYF. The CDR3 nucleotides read TGTGCCAGCTTTGGGGGCTCCTACGAGCAGTACTTC.

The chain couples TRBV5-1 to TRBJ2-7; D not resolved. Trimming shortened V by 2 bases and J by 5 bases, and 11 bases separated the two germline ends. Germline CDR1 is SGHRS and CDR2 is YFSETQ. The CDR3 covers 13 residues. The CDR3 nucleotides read TGCGCCAGCAGCTTCTGGACCGCGGACGAGCAGTACTTC. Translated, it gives CASSFWTADEQYF.

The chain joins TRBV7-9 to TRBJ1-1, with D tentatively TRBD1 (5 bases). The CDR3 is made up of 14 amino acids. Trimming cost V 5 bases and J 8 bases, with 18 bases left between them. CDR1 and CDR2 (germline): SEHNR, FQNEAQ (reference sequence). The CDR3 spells CASSMFPGPGEAFF. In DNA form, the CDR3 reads TGTGCCAGCAGCATGTTCCCGGGCCCAGGGGAAGCTTTCTTT.

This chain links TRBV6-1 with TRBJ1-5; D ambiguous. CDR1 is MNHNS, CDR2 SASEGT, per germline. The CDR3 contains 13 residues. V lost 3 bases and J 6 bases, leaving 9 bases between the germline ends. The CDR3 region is CASSDYASQPQHF. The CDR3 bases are TGTGCCAGCAGTGACTACGCCTCTCAGCCCCAGCATTTT.

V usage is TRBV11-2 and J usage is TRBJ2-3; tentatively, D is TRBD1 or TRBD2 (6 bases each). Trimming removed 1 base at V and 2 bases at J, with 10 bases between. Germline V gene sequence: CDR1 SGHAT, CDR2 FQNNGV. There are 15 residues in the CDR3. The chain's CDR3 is CASSLGGGPTDTQYF. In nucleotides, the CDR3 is TGTGCCAGCAGCTTAGGAGGGGGGCCCACAGATACGCAGTATTTT.

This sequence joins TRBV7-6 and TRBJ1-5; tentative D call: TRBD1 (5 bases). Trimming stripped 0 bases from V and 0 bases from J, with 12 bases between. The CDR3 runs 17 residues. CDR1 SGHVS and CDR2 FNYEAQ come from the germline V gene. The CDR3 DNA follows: TGTGCCAGCAGCTTAGCTCCGGGGCAGCATAGCAATCAGCCCCAGCATTTT. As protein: CASSLAPGQHSNQPQHF.

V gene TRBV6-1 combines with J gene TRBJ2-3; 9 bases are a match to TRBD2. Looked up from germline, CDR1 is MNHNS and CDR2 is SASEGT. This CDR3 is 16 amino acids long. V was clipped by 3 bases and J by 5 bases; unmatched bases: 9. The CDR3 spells CASSDLISGRLDTQYF. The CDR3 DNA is TGTGCCAGCAGTGATCTTATTAGCGGGAGATTAGATACGCAGTATTTT.

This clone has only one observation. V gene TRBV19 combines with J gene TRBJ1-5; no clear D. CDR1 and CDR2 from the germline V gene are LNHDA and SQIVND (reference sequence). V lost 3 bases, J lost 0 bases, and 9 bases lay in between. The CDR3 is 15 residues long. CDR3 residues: CASSMQALSNQPQHF. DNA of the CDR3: TGTGCCAGTAGTATGCAGGCTCTTAGCAATCAGCCCCAGCATTTT. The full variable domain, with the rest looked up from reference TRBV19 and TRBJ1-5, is DGGITQSPKYLFRKEGQNVTLSCEQNLNHDAMYWYRQDPGQGLRLIYYSQIVNDFQKGDIAEGYSVSREKKESFPLTVTSAQKNPTAFYLCASSMQALSNQPQHFGDGTRLSIL.